A selection of T cell receptor beta chains follows, all from one sample in a study of beta chain features in type 1 diabetes. Produced via immunoSEQ multiplex PCR; TCRdb's table is partial and in-frame only. The sample holds hundreds of thousands of clones, approximately 10% seen once. The sample taken for sequencing was naive CD4+ T cells from blood. The receptors here all came from a man aged 25 to 40 with type 1 diabetes. Each CDR3 is given with its conserved first and last residue. The D gene is left open where the match is weak. Not every row has a clone size; where given, it reads once, few, many or a size class.

clone_size j_call cdr3_length d_call v_call cdr3_aa cdr3_nt
. TRBJ2-3 13 . TRBV25-1 CASSVTGTDTQYF TGTGCCAGCAGTGTAACGGGCACAGATACGCAGTATTTT
. TRBJ2-5 14 TRBD2 TRBV28 CASGPLAGLETQYF TGTGCCAGCGGACCACTAGCGGGGCTAGAGACCCAGTACTTC
few TRBJ1-2 12 . TRBV29-1 CSVRRGNYGYTF TGCAGCGTTCGAAGGGGAAACTATGGCTACACCTTC
. TRBJ2-2 12 . TRBV6-5 CASRTVPGELFF TGTGCCAGCCGGACAGTCCCCGGGGAGCTGTTTTTT
few TRBJ2-7 13 TRBD2 TRBV30 CACQAGGRSEQYF TGTGCCTGTCAAGCGGGGGGGCGCAGCGAGCAGTACTTC
few TRBJ2-7 12 . TRBV6-1 CASRRPVYEQYF TGTGCCAGCAGGAGGCCCGTCTACGAGCAGTACTTC
few TRBJ2-1 16 TRBD2 TRBV11-1 CASSSLAGSSYNEQFF TGTGCCAGCAGCTCCCTAGCGGGGAGCTCCTACAATGAGCAGTTCTTC
few TRBJ2-7 14 . TRBV4-1 CASSPIIPVYEQYF TGCGCCAGCTCCCCGATCATTCCGGTCTACGAGCAGTACTTC
. TRBJ1-5 13 . TRBV6-1 CASSGGSKEPQHF TGTGCCAGCAGTGGAGGGTCTAAGGAGCCCCAGCATTTT
few TRBJ1-1 15 . TRBV2 CASSARGAANTEAFF TGTGCCAGCAGTGCCCGCGGGGCCGCCAACACTGAAGCTTTCTTT
few TRBJ2-7 13 . TRBV6-5 CASSYGQTYEQYF TGTGCCAGCAGTTATGGTCAGACCTACGAGCAGTACTTC
few TRBJ1-2 13 . TRBV7-9 CASSLDPVPGDTF TGTGCCAGCAGCTTAGATCCGGTTCCCGGGGACACCTTC
. TRBJ2-1 13 . TRBV19 CASSIGSYNEQFF TGTGCCAGTAGTATTGGGAGCTACAATGAGCAGTTCTTC
. TRBJ2-2 16 TRBD2 TRBV9 CASSASGGPNTGELFF TGTGCCAGCAGCGCTAGCGGGGGCCCCAACACCGGGGAGCTGTTTTTT
. TRBJ1-1 15 . TRBV5-4 CASSSSGLKNTEAFF TGTGCCAGCAGCTCATCGGGACTGAAGAACACTGAAGCTTTCTTT
few TRBJ2-3 16 TRBD2 TRBV29-1 CSVLKLAGTSTDTQYF TGCAGCGTCCTGAAACTAGCGGGGACTAGCACAGATACGCAGTATTTT
few TRBJ2-3 14 . TRBV2 CASSDGGRTDTQYF TGTGCCAGCAGTGACGGGGGACGCACAGATACGCAGTATTTT
. TRBJ1-2 15 TRBD1 TRBV10-3 CAISELQGANYGYTF TGTGCCATCAGTGAGCTTCAGGGGGCTAACTATGGCTACACCTTC
. TRBJ2-5 13 . TRBV11-3 CASSFAAEETQYF TGTGCCAGCAGCTTTGCGGCCGAAGAGACCCAGTACTTC
few TRBJ1-2 14 . TRBV4-2 CASSQARQGGGYTF TGTGCCAGCAGCCAAGCGCGGCAGGGAGGTGGCTACACCTTC
. TRBJ2-2 15 TRBD1 TRBV30 CAWIRTGGRTGELFF TGTGCCTGGATTCGGACAGGGGGCAGAACCGGGGAGCTGTTTTTT
. TRBJ2-5 14 . TRBV30 CAWSRGGLGMTQYF TGTGCCTGGTCGAGGGGGGGGCTAGGTATGACCCAGTACTTC
. TRBJ2-7 15 . TRBV7-3 CASSLGGGLPYEQYF TGTGCCAGCAGCTTGGGGGGGGGCTTACCCTACGAGCAGTACTTC
few TRBJ1-1 14 . TRBV27 CASSFGQRNTEAFF TGTGCCAGCAGTTTCGGACAGAGGAACACTGAAGCTTTCTTT
. TRBJ2-3 15 TRBD2 TRBV30 CAIPSGGTSTDTQYF TGTGCCATCCCTAGCGGGGGTACTAGCACAGATACGCAGTATTTT
few TRBJ1-5 12 . TRBV19 CASRGGHQPQHF TGTGCCAGTAGGGGGGGGCATCAGCCCCAGCATTTT
. TRBJ2-1 17 TRBD2 TRBV7-9 CASSTHRSGGSYNEQFF TGTGCCAGCAGCACCCATCGGAGCGGGGGATCCTACAATGAGCAGTTCTTC
. TRBJ2-3 16 TRBD2 TRBV4-2 CASSQVAGGHADTQYF TGTGCCAGCAGCCAAGTTGCGGGGGGCCACGCAGATACGCAGTATTTT
few TRBJ1-1 15 TRBD1 TRBV2 CATRGRTGSNTEAFF TGTGCCACCCGGGGGAGGACAGGGTCGAACACTGAAGCTTTCTTT
. TRBJ2-3 15 TRBD2 TRBV10-3 CAIRRLAGGTDTQYF TGTGCCATCAGGCGACTAGCGGGGGGAACAGATACGCAGTATTTT
few TRBJ1-2 14 TRBD1 TRBV9 CASSETGSSYGYTF TGTGCCAGCAGCGAGACAGGGTCTTCCTATGGCTACACCTTC
. TRBJ1-2 14 TRBD1 TRBV28 CASSSGQGAYGYTF TGTGCCAGCAGCTCCGGACAGGGGGCCTATGGCTACACCTTC
few TRBJ1-2 17 . TRBV11-2 CASSPNRGSTSNYGYTF TGTGCCAGCAGTCCCAATCGCGGATCGACTTCTAACTATGGCTACACCTTC
. TRBJ1-5 15 . TRBV2 CASSEGRGRNQPQHF TGTGCCAGCAGTGAAGGGAGAGGCAGAAATCAGCCCCAGCATTTT
. TRBJ2-5 13 . TRBV18 CASSPPAQETQYF TGTGCCAGCTCACCACCAGCCCAAGAGACCCAGTACTTC
. TRBJ1-2 14 . TRBV12-5 CASGLVLGRFGYTF TGTGCTAGTGGTTTGGTACTGGGCAGGTTTGGCTACACCTTC
few TRBJ2-1 15 TRBD1 TRBV5-1 CASSSVGQGYNEQFF TGCGCCAGCAGCAGCGTGGGACAGGGTTACAATGAGCAGTTCTTC
few TRBJ1-1 14 TRBD1 TRBV19 CASILTGTNTEAFF TGTGCCAGTATCCTGACAGGGACGAACACTGAAGCTTTCTTT
few TRBJ2-3 11 . TRBV12-5 CASGPPNTQYF TGTGCTAGTGGTCCCCCCAATACGCAGTATTTT
few TRBJ1-2 12 TRBD1 TRBV7-9 CAIGQGGYGYTF TGTGCCATTGGACAGGGAGGCTATGGCTACACCTTC
few TRBJ1-1 14 . TRBV28 CASTEEPLNTEAFF TGTGCCAGCACTGAGGAACCGTTGAACACTGAAGCTTTCTTT
. TRBJ2-7 16 . TRBV4-2 CASSQEKDPGKYEQYF TGTGCCAGCAGCCAAGAGAAGGATCCCGGGAAGTACGAGCAGTACTTC
few TRBJ2-7 15 TRBD2 TRBV9 CASSPTVSGTYEQYF TGTGCCAGCAGCCCCACAGTAAGCGGGACCTACGAGCAGTACTTC
. TRBJ1-1 11 . TRBV2 CASRGETEAFF TGTGCCAGCAGGGGAGAGACTGAAGCTTTCTTT
few TRBJ1-5 14 . TRBV28 CASSFIQGAQPQHF TGTGCCAGCAGTTTTATACAGGGTGCTCAGCCCCAGCATTTT
few TRBJ1-1 15 TRBD1 TRBV7-9 CASSLWDRENTEAFF TGTGCCAGCAGCCTTTGGGACAGGGAGAACACTGAAGCTTTCTTT
. TRBJ1-6 16 . TRBV18 CASSPTGGMNNSPLHF TGTGCCAGCTCACCAACGGGGGGGATGAATAATTCACCCCTCCACTTT
few TRBJ1-1 15 . TRBV29-1 CSVEDMGAPNTEAFF TGCAGCGTTGAAGATATGGGGGCTCCGAACACTGAAGCTTTCTTT
. TRBJ2-6 14 . TRBV19 CASSVSSGANVLTF TGTGCCAGTAGCGTGTCCTCTGGGGCCAACGTCCTGACTTTC
few TRBJ2-5 13 TRBD1 TRBV7-9 CASTTGAQETQYF TGTGCCAGCACTACAGGGGCTCAAGAGACCCAGTACTTC
few TRBJ1-5 14 . TRBV28 CASSFLGRRQPQHF TGTGCCAGCAGTTTCTTAGGAAGGAGACAGCCCCAGCATTTT
. TRBJ1-4 16 TRBD1 TRBV7-9 CASSLTPGQGKEKLFF TGTGCCAGCAGCTTAACTCCGGGACAGGGGAAGGAAAAACTGTTTTTT
few TRBJ2-3 15 TRBD2 TRBV7-2 CASSALAGPTDTQYF TGTGCCAGCAGCGCACTAGCGGGGCCCACAGATACGCAGTATTTT